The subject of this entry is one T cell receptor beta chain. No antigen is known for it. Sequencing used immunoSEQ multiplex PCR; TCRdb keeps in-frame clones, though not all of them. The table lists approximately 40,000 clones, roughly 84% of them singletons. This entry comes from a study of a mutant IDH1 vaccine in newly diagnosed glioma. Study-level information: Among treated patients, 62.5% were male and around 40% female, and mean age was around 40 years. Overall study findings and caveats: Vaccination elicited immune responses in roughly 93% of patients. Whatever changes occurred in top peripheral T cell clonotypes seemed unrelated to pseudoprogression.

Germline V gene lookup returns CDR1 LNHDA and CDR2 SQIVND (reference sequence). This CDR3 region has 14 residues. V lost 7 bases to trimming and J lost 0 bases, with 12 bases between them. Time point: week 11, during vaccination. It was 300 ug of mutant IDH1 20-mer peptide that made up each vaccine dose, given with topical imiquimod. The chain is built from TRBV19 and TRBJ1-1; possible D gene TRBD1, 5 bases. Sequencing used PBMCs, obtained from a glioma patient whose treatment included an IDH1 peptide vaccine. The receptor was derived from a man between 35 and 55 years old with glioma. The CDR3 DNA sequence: TGTGCCAGTATCTCCGGACACCTGAACACTGAAGCTTTCTTT. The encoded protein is CASISGHLNTEAFF.